The 2 T cell receptor beta chains below all came from one sample that was sequenced in a study of beta chain features in type 1 diabetes. The isolated RNA, all of it, was reverse transcribed, so expressed TCRB transcripts were what got sequenced. Data came from immunoSEQ multiplex PCR; TCRdb stores just in-frame clones and leaves some out. The table records some 900,000 clones, about a sixth of them present only once. The source material was naive CD4+ T cells from blood. The receptors stem from a woman between 18 and 30 years old in good health.

This clone was counted only a few times. V usage is TRBV5-1 and J usage is TRBJ2-5; the match to TRBD1 covers 7 bases. The J call may not be correct, given that the DNA end is closer to TRBJ2-7. Germline assignment: CDR1 SGHRS and CDR2 YFSETQ. The CDR3 loop spans 13 amino acids. Written as DNA, the CDR3 is TGCGCCAGCAGCCGGGACAGCTTGTACGAGCAGTACTTC. The encoded protein is CASSRDSLYEQYF.

The V and J genes are TRBV16 and TRBJ2-1, with no clear D. Germline values: CDR1 KGHSY, CDR2 FQNENV. This CDR3 spans 14 amino acids. The ends were cut back, 4 bases at V and 8 bases at J, with 15 bases in the middle. DNA for the CDR3: TGTGCCAGCAGCCGAAGACCGCCCCTACATGAGCAGTTCTTC. Its protein product is CASSRRPPLHEQFF.